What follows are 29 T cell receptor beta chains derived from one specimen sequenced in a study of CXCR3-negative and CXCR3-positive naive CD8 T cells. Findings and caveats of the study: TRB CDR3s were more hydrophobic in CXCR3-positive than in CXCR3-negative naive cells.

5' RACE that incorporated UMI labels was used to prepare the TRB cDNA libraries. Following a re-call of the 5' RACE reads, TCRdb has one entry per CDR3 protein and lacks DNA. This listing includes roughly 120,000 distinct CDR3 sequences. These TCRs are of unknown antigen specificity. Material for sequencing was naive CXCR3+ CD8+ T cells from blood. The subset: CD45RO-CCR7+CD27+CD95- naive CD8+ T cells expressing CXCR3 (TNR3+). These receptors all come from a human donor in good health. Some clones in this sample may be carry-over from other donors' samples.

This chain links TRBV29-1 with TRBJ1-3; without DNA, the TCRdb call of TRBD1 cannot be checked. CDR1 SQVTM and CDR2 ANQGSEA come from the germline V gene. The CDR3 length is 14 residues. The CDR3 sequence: CSVVGTGFENTIYF.

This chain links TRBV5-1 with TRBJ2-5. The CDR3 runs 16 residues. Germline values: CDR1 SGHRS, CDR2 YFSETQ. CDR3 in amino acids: CASSLDLAGDQETQYF.

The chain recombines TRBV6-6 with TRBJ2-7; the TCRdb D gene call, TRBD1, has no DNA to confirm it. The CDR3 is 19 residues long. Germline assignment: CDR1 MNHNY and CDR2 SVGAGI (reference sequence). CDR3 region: CASSYAEGTGGVKAYEQYF.

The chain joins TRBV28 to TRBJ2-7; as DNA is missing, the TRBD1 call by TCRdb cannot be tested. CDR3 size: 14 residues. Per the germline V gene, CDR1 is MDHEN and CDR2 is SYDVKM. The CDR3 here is CASSGWTGTYEQYF.

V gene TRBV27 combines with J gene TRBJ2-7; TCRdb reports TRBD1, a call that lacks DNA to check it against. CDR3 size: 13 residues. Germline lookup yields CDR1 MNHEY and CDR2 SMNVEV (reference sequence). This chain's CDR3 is CASSVTASYEQYF.

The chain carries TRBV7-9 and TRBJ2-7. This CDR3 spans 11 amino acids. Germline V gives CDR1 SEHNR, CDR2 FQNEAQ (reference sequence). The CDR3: CASSLNDEQYF.

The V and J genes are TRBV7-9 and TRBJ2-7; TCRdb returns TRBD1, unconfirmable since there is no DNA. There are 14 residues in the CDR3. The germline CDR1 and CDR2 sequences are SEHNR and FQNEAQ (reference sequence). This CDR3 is CASSSDRGEYEQYF. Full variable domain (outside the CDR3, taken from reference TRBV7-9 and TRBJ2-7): DTGVSQNPRHKITKRGQNVTFRCDPISEHNRLYWYRQTLGQGPEFLTYFQNEAQLEKSRLLSDRFSAERPKGSFSTLEIQRTEQGDSAMYLCASSSDRGEYEQYFGPGTRLTVT.

The CDR3 sequence is CATSAGNQPQHF. The chain has TRBV15 and TRBJ1-5; the D call of TRBD1 rests on TCRdb alone, since no DNA is present to check it. Germline CDR1 reads LNHNV; CDR2 reads YYDKDF (reference sequence). The CDR3 spans 12 residues.

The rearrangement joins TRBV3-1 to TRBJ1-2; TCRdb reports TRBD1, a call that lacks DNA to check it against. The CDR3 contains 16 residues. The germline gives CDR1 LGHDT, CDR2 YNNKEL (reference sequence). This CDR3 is CASSQTGTSGGYGYTF. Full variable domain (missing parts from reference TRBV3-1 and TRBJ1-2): DTAVSQTPKYLVTQMGNDKSIKCEQNLGHDTMYWYKQDSKKFLKIMFSYNNKELIINETVPNRFSPKSPDKAHLNLHINSLELGDSAVYFCASSQTGTSGGYGYTFGSGTRLTVV.

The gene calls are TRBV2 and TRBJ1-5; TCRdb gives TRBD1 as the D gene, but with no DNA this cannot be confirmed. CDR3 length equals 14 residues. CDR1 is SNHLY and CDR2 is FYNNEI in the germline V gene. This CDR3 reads CASEWVGGNQPQHF.

CDR3 sequence: CASSQDRGTYEQYF. The rearrangement joins TRBV4-3 to TRBJ2-7; TCRdb selects TRBD1, and the lack of DNA leaves this call unchecked. The CDR3 covers 14 residues. Germline CDR1 LGHNA, CDR2 YSLEER.

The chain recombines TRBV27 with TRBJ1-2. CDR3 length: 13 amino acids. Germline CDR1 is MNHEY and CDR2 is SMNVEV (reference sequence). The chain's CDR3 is CASREGVFYGYTF.

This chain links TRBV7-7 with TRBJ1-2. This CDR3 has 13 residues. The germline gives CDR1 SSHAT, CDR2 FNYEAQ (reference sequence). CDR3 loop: CASSPDLGYGYTF.

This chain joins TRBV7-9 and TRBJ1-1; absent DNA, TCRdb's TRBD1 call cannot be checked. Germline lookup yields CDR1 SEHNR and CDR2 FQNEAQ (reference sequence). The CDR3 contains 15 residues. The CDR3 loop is CASSPRDSINTEAFF.

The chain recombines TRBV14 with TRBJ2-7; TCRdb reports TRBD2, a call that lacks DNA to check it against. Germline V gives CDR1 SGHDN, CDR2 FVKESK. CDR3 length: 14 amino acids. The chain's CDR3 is CASSLVGGIGEQYF.

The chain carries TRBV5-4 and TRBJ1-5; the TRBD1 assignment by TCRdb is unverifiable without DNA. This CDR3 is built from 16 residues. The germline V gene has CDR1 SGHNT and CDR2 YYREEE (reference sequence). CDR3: CASSFGGGGGNQPQHF.

The CDR3 loop is CASSSRDSAYEQYF. V gene TRBV7-9 combines with J gene TRBJ2-7; checking the TCRdb D call of TRBD2 is not possible without DNA. The CDR3 extends over 14 amino acids. Germline CDR1 and CDR2: SEHNR and FQNEAQ (reference sequence).

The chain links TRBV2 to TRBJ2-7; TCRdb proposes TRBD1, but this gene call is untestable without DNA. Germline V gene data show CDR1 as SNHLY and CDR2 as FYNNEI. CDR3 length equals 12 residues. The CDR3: CASEAREIEQYF.

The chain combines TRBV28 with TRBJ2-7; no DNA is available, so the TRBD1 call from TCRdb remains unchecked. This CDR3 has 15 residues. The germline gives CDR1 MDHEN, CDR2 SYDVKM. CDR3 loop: CASSSGQGLLREQYF.

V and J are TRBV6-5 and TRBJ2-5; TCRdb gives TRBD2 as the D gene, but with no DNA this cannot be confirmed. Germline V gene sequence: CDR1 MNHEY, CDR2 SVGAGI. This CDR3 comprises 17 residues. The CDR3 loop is CASSYIPRRAERETQYF.

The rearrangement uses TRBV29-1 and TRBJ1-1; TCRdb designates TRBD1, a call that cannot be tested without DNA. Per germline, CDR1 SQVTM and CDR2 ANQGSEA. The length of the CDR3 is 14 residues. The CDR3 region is CSVETTGTNTEAFF.

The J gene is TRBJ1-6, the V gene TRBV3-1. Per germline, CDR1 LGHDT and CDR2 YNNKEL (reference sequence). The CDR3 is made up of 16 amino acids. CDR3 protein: CASSQDRYSYNSPLHF.

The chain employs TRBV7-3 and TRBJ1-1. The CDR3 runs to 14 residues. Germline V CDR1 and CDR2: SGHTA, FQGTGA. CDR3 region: CASSYVVGGTEAFF.

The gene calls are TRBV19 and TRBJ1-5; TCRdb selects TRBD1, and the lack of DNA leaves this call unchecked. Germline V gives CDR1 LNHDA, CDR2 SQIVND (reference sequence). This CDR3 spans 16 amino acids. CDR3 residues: CASSTLVGQGNQPQHF. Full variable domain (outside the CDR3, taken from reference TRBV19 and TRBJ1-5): DGGITQSPKYLFRKEGQNVTLSCEQNLNHDAMYWYRQDPGQGLRLIYYSQIVNDFQKGDIAEGYSVSREKKESFPLTVTSAQKNPTAFYLCASSTLVGQGNQPQHFGDGTRLSIL.

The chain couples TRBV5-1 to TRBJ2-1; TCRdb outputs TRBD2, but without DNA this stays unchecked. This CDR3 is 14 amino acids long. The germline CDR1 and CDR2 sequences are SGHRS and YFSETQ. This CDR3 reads CASSPGPPGNEQFF. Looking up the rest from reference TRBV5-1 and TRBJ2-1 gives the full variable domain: KAGVTQTPRYLIKTRGQQVTLSCSPISGHRSVSWYQQTPGQGLQFLFEYFSETQRNKGNFPGRFSGRQFSNSRSEMNVSTLELGDSALYLCASSPGPPGNEQFFGPGTRLTVL.

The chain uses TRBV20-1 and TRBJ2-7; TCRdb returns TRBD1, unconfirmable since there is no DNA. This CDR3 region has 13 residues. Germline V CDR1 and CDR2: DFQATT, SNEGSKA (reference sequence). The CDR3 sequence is CSAKWMGGDEQYF.

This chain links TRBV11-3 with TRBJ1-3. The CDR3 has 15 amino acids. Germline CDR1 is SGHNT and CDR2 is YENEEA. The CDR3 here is CASSDRQGFGNTIYF.

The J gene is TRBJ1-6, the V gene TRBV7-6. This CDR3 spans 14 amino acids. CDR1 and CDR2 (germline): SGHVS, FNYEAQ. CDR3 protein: CASSSRAGNSPLHF. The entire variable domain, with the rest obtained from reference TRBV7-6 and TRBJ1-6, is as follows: GAGVSQSPRYKVTKRGQDVALRCDPISGHVSLYWYRQALGQGPEFLTYFNYEAQQDKSGLPNDRFSAERPEGSISTLTIQRTEQRDSAMYRCASSSRAGNSPLHFGNGTRLTVT.

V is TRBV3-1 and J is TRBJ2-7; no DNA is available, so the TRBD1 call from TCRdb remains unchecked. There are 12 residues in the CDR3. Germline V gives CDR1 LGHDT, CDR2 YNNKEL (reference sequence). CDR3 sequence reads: CASSQQQTGQYF.